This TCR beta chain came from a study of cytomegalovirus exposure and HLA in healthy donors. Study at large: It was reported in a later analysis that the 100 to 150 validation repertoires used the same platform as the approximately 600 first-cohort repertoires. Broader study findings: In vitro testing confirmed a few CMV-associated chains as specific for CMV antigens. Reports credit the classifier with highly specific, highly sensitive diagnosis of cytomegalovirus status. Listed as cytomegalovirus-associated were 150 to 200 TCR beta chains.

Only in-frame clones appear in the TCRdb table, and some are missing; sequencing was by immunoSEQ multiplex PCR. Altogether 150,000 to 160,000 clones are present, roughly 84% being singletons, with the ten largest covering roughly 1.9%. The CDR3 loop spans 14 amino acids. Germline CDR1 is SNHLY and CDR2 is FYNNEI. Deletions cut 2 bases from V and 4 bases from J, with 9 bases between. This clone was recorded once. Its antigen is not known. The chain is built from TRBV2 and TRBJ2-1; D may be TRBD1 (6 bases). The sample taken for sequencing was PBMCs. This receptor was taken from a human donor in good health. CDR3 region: CASSEQGSYNEQFF. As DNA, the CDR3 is TGTGCCAGCAGTGAACAGGGGTCATACAATGAGCAGTTCTTC.